This passage covers 15 T cell receptor beta chains from one sample sequenced in a study of T cells in Graves' hyperthyroidism and ophthalmopathy. Amplification targeted TCR beta CDR3 regions from RNA transcripts. TCR CDR3 regions were first amplified by RT-PCR with HTBI primers. TCRdb analysed the multiplex PCR reads with MiXCR anew, one entry per CDR3 protein. Among around 580,000 distinct CDR3 sequences listed, about 43% were seen once. The specimen sequenced was peripheral blood or thyroid tissue (not recorded which). These receptors were obtained from a woman under 30 with Graves' hyperthyroidism.

Note on this clonotype: It may be a read error: a sequence one base away is much more abundant. This rearrangement joins TRBV11-3 to TRBJ2-7, with D possibly being TRBD1 (6 bases). Germline V gene data show CDR1 as SGHNT and CDR2 as YENEEA. This CDR3 comprises 14 residues. CDR3: CAGSLGQPAYEQYF. The CDR3 coding sequence is TGTGCCGGCAGCCTAGGACAGCCTGCCTACGAGCAGTACTTC.

This sequence joins TRBV2 and TRBJ2-7, with 9 bases identical to TRBD1. The DNA end is a closer match to TRBJ2-1, so the J assignment may be wrong. CDR3 length: 13 residues. Germline lookup yields CDR1 SNHLY and CDR2 FYNNEI. The CDR3 DNA reads TGTGCCACCCGGGACAGGGCTAGGGGTGAGCAGTTCTTC. It is translated as CATRDRARGEQFF.

The chain carries TRBV10-3 and TRBJ1-4; D remains ambiguous. CDR1 is ENHRY, CDR2 SYGVKD, per germline. The ends were cut back, 3 bases at V and 7 bases at J, with 6 bases in the middle. The CDR3 length is 12 residues. CDR3 in amino acids: CAISDGGEKLFF. CDR3 DNA sequence: TGTGCCATCAGTGATGGAGGTGAAAAACTGTTTTTT.

The chain joins TRBV27 to TRBJ2-3; 7 positions agree with TRBD1. The CDR3 totals 14 residues. The J segment lost 5 bases and the V segment lost 7 bases, leaving 9 bases of the junction unmatched. Per the germline V gene, CDR1 is MNHEY and CDR2 is SMNVEV (reference sequence). The CDR3 spells CASTSEGAVDTQYF. The CDR3 DNA sequence: TGTGCCAGCACCTCAGAGGGGGCGGTAGATACGCAGTATTTT.

This clonotype appeared a few times. The junction departs from germline at one end; a sequencing error may be responsible. V and J are TRBV7-8 and TRBJ1-6; no clear D. Germline values: CDR1 SGHVS, CDR2 FQNEAQ. CDR3 length equals 16 residues. The CDR3 region has the DNA TGTGCCAGCAGCTCCTACCTTCGGGGTCCGAATTCACCCTTCCACTTT. Its translation is CASSSYLRGPNSPFHF.

The chain uses TRBV10-3 and TRBJ1-1, with D tentatively TRBD1 (6 bases). Trimming took off 1 base at V and 6 bases at J, with 15 bases between the two ends. Per the germline V gene, CDR1 is ENHRY and CDR2 is SYGVKD. There are 15 residues in the CDR3. The CDR3, as DNA: TGTGCCATCAGTGAGTTTCGGGGGGCTGGGGCTGAAGCTTTCTTT. Protein product: CAISEFRGAGAEAFF.

In its sample, this clonotype was seen once. A much larger clone differs by one base, so this may be a read error. This sequence joins TRBV6-2 or TRBV6-3 and TRBJ2-2; 7 nucleotides agree with TRBD1. This CDR3 has 13 residues. The germline CDR1 and CDR2 sequences are MNHEY and SVGEGT. CDR3 nucleotide sequence: TGTGCCAGCCGGGAAGGGGGCACCGGGGCGCTGTTTTTT. Translating it yields CASREGGTGALFF.

On this clonotype: One junction end disagrees with the germline gene, perhaps due to a read error. The V call is TRBV7-3, the J call TRBJ2-7; no definite D call. CDR1 SGHTA and CDR2 FQGTGA come from the germline V gene. This CDR3 is built from 15 residues. The CDR3 DNA follows: TGTGCCACCAGCAGCCAAGCCCCGGGCCCCTACGAGCAGTACTTC. It yields the protein CATSSQAPGPYEQYF.

The chain combines TRBV9 with TRBJ1-2, with D unresolved. Trimming shortened V by 0 bases and J by 4 bases, and 16 bases separated the two germline ends. The CDR3 is 16 residues long. CDR1 is SGDLS and CDR2 is YYNGEE in the germline V gene. The CDR3 nucleotides are TGTGCCAGCAGCGTAGCAGACATCCTAAGCACCTATGGCTACACCTTC. Translation: CASSVADILSTYGYTF.

This clonotype was picked up many times. The J gene is TRBJ1-4, the V gene TRBV13, with D perhaps TRBD1 (5 bases). This CDR3 is 14 amino acids long. Germline V gene data show CDR1 as PRHDT and CDR2 as FYEKMQ (reference sequence). Trimming stripped 5 bases from V and 8 bases from J, with 15 bases between. CDR3 protein: CASSVSGRGEKLFF. In DNA, the CDR3 is TGTGCCAGCAGCGTCTCTGGACGGGGGGAAAAACTGTTTTTT.

Notes on this clonotype: A much larger clone lies a single base off, so this may be a read error. V usage is TRBV29-1 and J usage is TRBJ2-7; D gene ambiguous. V was clipped by 7 bases and J by 5 bases, with 12 bases between them. This CDR3 comprises 11 residues. Germline V lookup: CDR1 SQVTM, CDR2 ANQGSEA. CDR3 DNA sequence: TGCAGCGCCGAGAGTATCCACGAGCAGTACTTC. It encodes CSAESIHEQYF.

There are many counts of this clonotype. V gene TRBV24-1 combines with J gene TRBJ1-2, with 7 bases that match TRBD1. CDR1 is KGHDR and CDR2 is SFDVKD in the germline V gene. The J segment lost 2 bases and the V segment lost 3 bases, leaving 5 bases of the junction unmatched. The CDR3 runs 15 residues. CDR3 nucleotides: TGTGCCACCAGTGATCTAACGGACAGGAACTATGGCTACACCTTC. Protein sequence: CATSDLTDRNYGYTF.

This clonotype was observed many times. The chain joins TRBV2 to TRBJ2-2, with D hard to call. V was shortened by 6 bases and J by 6 bases, with 5 bases between the two germline ends. The CDR3 totals 11 residues. Germline V lookup: CDR1 SNHLY, CDR2 FYNNEI. Here the CDR3 DNA reads TGTGCCAGCAGGGGTGCCGGGGAGCTGTTTTTT. Translating gives CASRGAGELFF.

Details on this clonotype: An end of the junction differs from the germline gene, which may be a read error. The J gene is TRBJ1-2, the V gene TRBV29-1; possibly TRBD1 for D (5 bases). The germline V gene has CDR1 SQVTM and CDR2 ANQGSEA. CDR3 size: 12 residues. The CDR3 bases are TGCGGCGTTGTTTGGGGGGACTATGGCTACACCTTC. Its translation: CGVVWGDYGYTF.

This clonotype was counted many times. The chain is built from TRBV7-2 and TRBJ2-2, with D possibly TRBD2 on 5 matching bases. CDR1 and CDR2 from the germline V gene are SGHTA and FQGNSA. V was cut by 2 bases and J by 5 bases, with 12 bases left in between. The CDR3 totals 15 residues. The CDR3 DNA is TGTGCCAGCAGCTTATTATTTGGGAGAACCGGGGAGCTGTTTTTT. This gives the protein CASSLLFGRTGELFF.